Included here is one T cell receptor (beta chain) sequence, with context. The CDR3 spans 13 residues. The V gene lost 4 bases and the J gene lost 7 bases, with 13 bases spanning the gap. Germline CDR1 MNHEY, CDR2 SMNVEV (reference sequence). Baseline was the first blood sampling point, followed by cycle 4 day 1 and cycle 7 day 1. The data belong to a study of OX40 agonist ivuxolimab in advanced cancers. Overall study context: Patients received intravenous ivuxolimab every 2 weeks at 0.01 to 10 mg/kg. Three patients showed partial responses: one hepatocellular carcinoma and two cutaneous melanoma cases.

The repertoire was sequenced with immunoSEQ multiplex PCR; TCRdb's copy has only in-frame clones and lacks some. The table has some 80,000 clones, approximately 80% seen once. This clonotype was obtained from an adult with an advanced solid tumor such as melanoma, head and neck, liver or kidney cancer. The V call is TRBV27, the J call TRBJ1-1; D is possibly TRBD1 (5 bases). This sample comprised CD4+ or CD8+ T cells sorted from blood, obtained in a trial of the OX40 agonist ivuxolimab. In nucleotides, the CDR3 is TGTGCCAGCAGTTCGGGACGGTCGCTTGAAGCTTTCTTT. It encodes CASSSGRSLEAFF.